A selection of T cell receptor beta chains follows, all from one sample in a study of ipilimumab plus nivolumab after autologous stem cell transplantation. Method: immunoSEQ multiplex PCR; TCRdb's copy keeps in-frame clones and lacks some. The repertoire includes 15,000 to 20,000 clones, roughly four fifths of them detected once, and approximately 20% sits in the top ten. The sequencing used PBMCs, collected in a trial of ipilimumab plus nivolumab as post-transplant consolidation. The receptors derive from a male donor with diffuse large B-cell lymphoma. Each CDR3 is given with its conserved first and last residue. The order of the fields is D gene, J gene, clone size, V gene, CDR3 protein, CDR3 DNA. A D gene is named only where the DNA matches it firmly. A row's size may be missing; if present it is once, few, many or a size class.

>.|TRBJ1-1|.|TRBV5-1
CASSLDGQGFLVAFF
TGCGCCAGCAGCTTGGACGGACAAGGCTTTCTTGTAGCTTTCTTT
>.|TRBJ1-5|few|TRBV6-1
CASSVAQGNQPQHF
TGTGCCAGCAGTGTCGCGCAGGGTAATCAGCCCCAGCATTTT
>TRBD2|TRBJ2-3|.|TRBV7-9
CASSFSGGTDTQYF
TGTGCCAGCAGCTTCAGCGGGGGGACAGATACGCAGTATTTT
>TRBD1|TRBJ1-6|.|TRBV18
CASGDSLQSPLHF
TGTGCCAGCGGGGACAGTTTACAGTCACCCCTCCACTTT
>.|TRBJ2-1|.|TRBV30
CALAIVGSKYNEQFF
TGTGCCTTGGCGATAGTCGGGTCCAAATACAATGAGCAGTTCTTC
>.|TRBJ1-5|.|TRBV21-1
CASSKITGQEFSNQPQHF
TGTGCCAGCAGCAAGATTACCGGACAGGAATTTAGCAATCAGCCCCAGCATTTT
>.|TRBJ2-3|.|TRBV19
CASAKGLMFTDTQYF
TGTGCCAGTGCGAAGGGACTGATGTTCACAGATACGCAGTATTTT
>.|TRBJ2-3|.|TRBV5-1
CASSLGAGQDTQYF
TGCGCCAGCAGCTTGGGGGCGGGTCAAGATACGCAGTATTTT
>.|TRBJ1-6|.|TRBV5-4
CASSFQGENSPLHF
TGTGCCAGCAGCTTCCAGGGTGAAAATTCACCCCTCCACTTT
>TRBD1|TRBJ1-5|once|TRBV2
CASSVGSGGHQPQHF
TGTGCCAGCAGTGTAGGATCAGGGGGGCATCAGCCCCAGCATTTT
>TRBD1|TRBJ1-2|.|TRBV5-6
CASSSGQIYGYTF
TGTGCCAGCAGTTCGGGACAGATCTATGGCTACACCTTC
>.|TRBJ1-1|.|TRBV7-8
CASSQQRWFTEAFF
TGTGCCAGCAGTCAACAGAGGTGGTTCACTGAAGCTTTCTTT
>TRBD1|TRBJ1-4|.|TRBV5-6
CASSASGQGVTNEKLFF
TGTGCCAGCAGCGCCTCAGGACAGGGGGTAACTAATGAAAAACTGTTTTTT
>.|TRBJ1-4|.|TRBV29-1
CSVHDQREKLFF
TGCAGCGTTCACGACCAAAGAGAAAAACTGTTTTTT
>.|TRBJ1-5|.|TRBV4-1
CASSQGSIQPQHF
TGCGCCAGCAGCCAAGGCTCAATTCAGCCCCAGCATTTT
>.|TRBJ2-2|.|TRBV6-6
CASSLTTRGTGELFF
TGTGCCAGCAGTCTCACGACAAGAGGAACCGGGGAGCTGTTTTTT
>TRBD2|TRBJ2-7|once|TRBV7-2
CASSFGGGEYEQYF
TGTGCCAGCAGCTTCGGCGGGGGGGAATACGAGCAGTACTTC
>TRBD1|TRBJ2-7|.|TRBV5-6
CASSLGQAVGQYF
TGTGCCAGCAGCCTAGGACAGGCCGTCGGGCAGTACTTC
>.|TRBJ1-5|.|TRBV7-2
CASSSVRGASNQPQHF
TGTGCCAGCAGCTCGGTGAGGGGCGCGAGCAATCAGCCCCAGCATTTT
>.|TRBJ2-3|.|TRBV12-5
CASGFGTLGTQVGDTQYF
TGTGCTAGTGGTTTCGGGACCCTCGGGACACAAGTAGGAGATACGCAGTATTTT
>.|TRBJ1-3|.|TRBV7-8
CASSSDSSGNTIYF
TGTGCCAGCAGCTCGGACAGCTCTGGAAACACCATATATTTT
>.|TRBJ1-2|.|TRBV30
CAWSPDGYYGYTF
TGTGCCTGGAGCCCCGACGGTTACTATGGCTACACCTTC